These T cell receptor beta chains were read from a single sample in a study of cytomegalovirus exposure and HLA in healthy donors. Only in-frame clones appear in the TCRdb table, and some are missing; sequencing was by immunoSEQ multiplex PCR. The repertoire has approximately 150,000 clones, around 78% of them found once; the top ten carry 2% to 2.5%. Sequencing used PBMCs. These receptors were collected from a woman younger than 35 in good health and CMV-seropositive. The CDR3 runs from the conserved cysteine through the conserved F or W. Fields, in order: clone size, J gene, D gene, CDR3 length, V gene, CDR3 protein, CDR3 DNA. D genes are given only for firm matches. A row's size may be missing; if present it is once, few, many or a size class.

NA | TRBJ1-3 | NA | 14 | TRBV7-9 | CASNPTNSGNTIYF | TGTGCCAGCAACCCTACCAACTCTGGAAACACCATATATTTT
NA | TRBJ1-1 | NA | 13 | TRBV9 | CASSVNRNTEAFF | TGTGCCAGCAGCGTTAACAGGAACACTGAAGCTTTCTTT
NA | TRBJ2-7 | NA | 15 | TRBV2 | CASSPGTWGGYEQYF | TGTGCCAGCAGCCCTGGGACTTGGGGTGGGTACGAGCAGTACTTC
few | TRBJ2-7 | TRBD1 | 16 | TRBV5-1 | CASSLGHRDSSYEQYF | TGCGCCAGCAGCTTGGGGCACCGGGACAGTAGCTACGAGCAGTACTTC
NA | TRBJ2-1 | TRBD2 | 15 | TRBV14 | CASSQGAGGQDEQFF | TGTGCCAGCAGCCAAGGAGCGGGGGGCCAGGATGAGCAGTTCTTC
NA | TRBJ2-3 | TRBD2 | 18 | TRBV7-2 | CASSLARLAGGPLNTQYF | TGTGCCAGCAGCTTAGCGCGACTAGCGGGGGGGCCTTTAAATACGCAGTATTTT
NA | TRBJ2-5 | NA | 14 | TRBV5-4 | CASIPGPSQETQYF | TGTGCCAGCATTCCAGGGCCAAGCCAAGAGACCCAGTACTTC
once | TRBJ2-2 | TRBD2 | 17 | TRBV19 | CASAGLAGGTGAGELFF | TGTGCCAGTGCCGGACTAGCGGGGGGAACAGGCGCCGGGGAGCTGTTTTTT
NA | TRBJ2-5 | NA | 13 | TRBV7-7 | CASGQGSGETQYF | TGTGCCAGCGGGCAGGGTAGTGGAGAGACCCAGTACTTC
once | TRBJ1-3 | NA | 13 | TRBV27 | CASRDTGGNTIYF | TGTGCCAGCAGGGACACAGGGGGAAACACCATATATTTT
NA | TRBJ2-5 | NA | 16 | TRBV5-4 | CASSLGGRGAQETQYF | TGTGCCAGCAGCTTGGGAGGCCGGGGGGCACAAGAGACCCAGTACTTC
NA | TRBJ2-1 | NA | 24 | TRBV9 | CASSAPDGRGGDPPNQGGYNEQFF | TGTGCCAGCAGCGCCCCTGATGGCAGGGGAGGGGACCCTCCAAACCAAGGGGGGTACAATGAGCAGTTCTTC
few | TRBJ2-7 | NA | 15 | TRBV5-1 | CASSLNSGATYEQYF | TGCGCCAGCAGCTTAAACTCAGGGGCTACCTACGAGCAGTACTTC
NA | TRBJ1-2 | NA | 17 | TRBV27 | CASSFLVHSRDTYGYTF | TGTGCCAGCAGTTTCTTAGTCCACTCCCGGGACACCTATGGCTACACCTTC
NA | TRBJ1-1 | TRBD1 | 16 | TRBV28 | CASSAPGQGTYTEAFF | TGTGCCAGCAGTGCCCCGGGACAGGGTACTTACACTGAAGCTTTCTTT
NA | TRBJ2-3 | NA | 15 | TRBV9 | CASSVAGASTDTQYF | TGTGCCAGCAGCGTAGCAGGGGCGAGCACAGATACGCAGTATTTT
NA | TRBJ1-5 | TRBD1 | 12 | TRBV19 | CAVRQGGQPQHF | TGTGCCGTGAGGCAGGGGGGTCAGCCCCAGCATTTT
NA | TRBJ2-3 | TRBD2 | 15 | TRBV7-2 | CASRHTSGRTDTQYF | TGTGCCAGCAGACACACTAGCGGGCGCACAGATACGCAGTATTTT
NA | TRBJ1-2 | NA | 15 | TRBV6-5 | CASSLRGGRSYGYTF | TGTGCCAGCAGTCTCCGAGGAGGGCGCTCCTATGGCTACACCTTC
NA | TRBJ1-2 | TRBD1 | 14 | TRBV5-8 | CASSTRQGHYGYTF | TGTGCCAGCAGCACCCGACAGGGACACTATGGCTACACCTTC
NA | TRBJ1-1 | NA | 13 | TRBV4-1 | CASSQYRDTEAFF | TGCGCCAGCAGCCAATACAGGGACACTGAAGCTTTCTTT